This TCR beta chain was observed in a study of blood T cells in healthy people across ages. As to this clonotype: Antigen specificity is unknown.

Study results and limitations: PBMCs were not sorted, which prevented a conclusive comparison of naive versus antigen-experienced cells.

Every donor provided 8.5 to 10 milliliters of peripheral blood. The germline V and J ends were trimmed by 3 bases and 8 bases, with 13 bases remaining between them. This CDR3 region has 13 residues. Germline V gene sequence: CDR1 SGHDN, CDR2 FVKESK. With a J-beta primer mix and a sample-barcoded 5' primer, a second PCR ran roughly 6 to 12 cycles. A single record per CDR3 protein comes from TCRdb applying MiXCR to the 5' RACE reads. The sample holds 850,000 to 1,100,000 distinct CDR3 sequences; around two fifths are singletons and the top ten take roughly 13%. The specimen was blood. The chain couples TRBV14 to TRBJ1-2; the D is unclear. This sequence originates from a man aged 18 to 29 in good health. The DNA for the CDR3 is TGTGCCAGCAGCCAGGTAGCGGTTTACGGCTACACCTTC. This codes for CASSQVAVYGYTF.